These 5 T cell receptor beta chains were all obtained from the same sample, sequenced in a study of shared clonotypes between healthy human individuals. TCRdb's table, derived via immunoSEQ multiplex PCR, lists solely in-frame clones and lacks some. The sample has around 700,000 clones, approximately 79% seen once. Source material: memory CD4+ T cells sorted from blood. Subset of the sample: CD45RA-negative fraction. The receptors derive from a woman in her twenties or thirties in good health.

The DNA of the CDR3 is TGTGCCAGCAGTGACGGCCCTAGTGATACCTACGAGCAGTACTTC. Residues: CASSDGPSDTYEQYF. The rearrangement links TRBV6-4 to TRBJ2-7; D ambiguous. V gave up 2 bases and J gave up 2 bases, with 13 bases separating them. CDR3 size: 15 residues. CDR1 is MRHNA and CDR2 is SNTAGT in the germline V gene.

This chain uses TRBV2 with TRBJ1-4; D may be TRBD1 (6 bases). The CDR3 runs 17 residues. From germline, CDR1 is SNHLY and CDR2 FYNNEI. V shed 6 bases and J shed 0 bases, with 17 bases lying between them. The CDR3 region has the DNA TGTGCCAGCAGGGACAGCTTGATATTCGCAACTAATGAAAAACTGTTTTTT. This translates into CASRDSLIFATNEKLFF.

This clone was seen once. The chain recombines TRBV28 with TRBJ1-6, with D possibly TRBD1 on 5 matching bases. Germline values: CDR1 MDHEN, CDR2 SYDVKM. V lost 6 bases, J lost 8 bases, and 14 bases lay in between. The CDR3 has 14 amino acids. The CDR3 nucleotides are TGTGCCAGCAGGCTACCTGGGGGGGATTCACCCCTCCACTTT. Its protein product is CASRLPGGDSPLHF.

The gene calls are TRBV7-9 and TRBJ2-1; TRBD2 aligns across 13 bases. This CDR3 is 16 amino acids long. The germline gives CDR1 SEHNR, CDR2 FQNEAQ (reference sequence). J lost 8 bases, V lost 5 bases, and 9 bases had no gene match. The CDR3 loop reads CASSPRTSGRHYEQFF. The CDR3 bases are TGTGCCAGCAGCCCACGGACTAGCGGGAGACACTATGAGCAGTTCTTC.

The V and J genes are TRBV19 and TRBJ2-3, with D possibly TRBD1 on 7 matching bases. Germline V gene data show CDR1 as LNHDA and CDR2 as SQIVND (reference sequence). Trimming shortened V by 7 bases and J by 6 bases, and 17 bases separated the two germline ends. This CDR3 is 14 amino acids long. The CDR3 DNA reads TGTGCCAGTACCGTCAGGGGGGCCAGGGATACGCAGTATTTT. Translation gives CASTVRGARDTQYF.